This T cell receptor (beta chain) was obtained from a study of graft-versus-host responses after intestinal transplantation. This table comes from immunoSEQ multiplex PCR, and its TCRdb copy is limited to in-frame clones, with some not included. Among roughly 120,000 clones listed, 85% to 95% were seen once. Concerning this clone itself: Its antigen is not identified.

Germline CDR1 reads SGHRS; CDR2 reads YFSETQ. CDR3 length: 13 amino acids. With 5 bases removed from V and 9 bases from J, the gap between germline ends came to 12 bases. The chain has TRBV5-1 and TRBJ2-6; possibly TRBD2 for D (5 bases). This TCR came from a human donor who received an intestinal transplant. The sample here was unstimulated CD4+ T cells sorted from spleen or lymph node cells, taken before intestinal transplant. This CDR3 is CASSTVEVNVLTF. CDR3 nucleotide sequence: TGCGCCAGCAGTACCGTGGAGGTCAACGTCCTGACTTTC.